The present entry profiles one T cell receptor beta chain with its context. This clone appeared once. Its antigen is not yet known. Base quality data are lacking; no much larger clone is found one base away. This entry is derived from a study of graft-versus-host responses after intestinal transplantation (dated by TCRdb to about 2021). For the study in its entirety: Recipients received multivisceral, liver-intestinal, or isolated intestinal transplants. Anti-thymocyte globulin induction was given to all recipients, followed by maintenance tacrolimus and steroids for approximately three years. Graft-versus-host and host-versus-graft alloreactive T cell clones were tracked in the graft, circulation and bone marrow after intestinal transplantation using bulk TCR-beta CDR3 sequencing. Alloreactive clones were identified by sequencing pre-transplant mixed lymphocyte reaction products and comparing them with unstimulated pre-transplant donor and recipient T cells. The cohort enrolled 24 intestinal transplant recipients including one retransplant, and a few patients lacking pretransplant specimens were excluded. Donor T cell macrochimerism was defined as a peak of at least 4% donor T cells among recipient peripheral blood mononuclear cells. Instead of going to the commercial service, samples from a few later patients were sequenced in-house on an Illumina MiSeq and processed with MiXCR.

The sample's time point label is to be understood as: cells obtained before transplantation from donor or recipient. CD3+CD4+ and CD3+CD8+ populations were FACS-sorted from unstimulated pre-transplant donor and recipient cells taken from spleen or lymph nodes. On the study overall, not on this receptor specifically: In the allografts of patients with donor T cell macrochimerism, GvH to HvG T cell clonal ratios were high. The conclusions were limited by the relatively low number and heterogeneity of the intestinal transplant patients. GvH clones turned up in recipient bone marrow, with some appearing earlier in ileal mucosa or blood, a pattern consistent with an intestinal mucosal origin. Early after transplant, declines in HvG clones were associated with peak levels of circulating GvH clones.

The library relied on the immunoSEQ multiplex PCR assay. For most patients, genomic DNA was isolated using the Qiagen DNeasy Blood and Tissue Kit and was shipped frozen to Adaptive Biotechnologies for TCR sequencing. For most patients, high-throughput TCR-beta CDR3 sequencing of genomic DNA was performed by Adaptive Biotechnologies. The original methods were these. Adaptive's ImmunoSEQ software supplied the TCR sequencing data for around 17 patients, while MiXCR and VDJtools were used to process a few other patients. CD4 versus CD8 sorting errors were corrected by removing sequences found in both subsets at a frequency ratio below 5:1. CDR3 nucleotide sequences shared by donor and recipient were removed because the origin of these sequences could not be assigned. At least 2-fold expansion over unstimulated cells and a minimum CFSE-low frequency of 0.002% (template counts) or 0.001% (read counts) were required for clones to be classified as alloreactive. Mappable clones were those detected in sequenced pre-transplant spleen, lymph node, or MLR CFSE-low populations of the donor or recipient. Cumulative frequency of alloreactive clones was calculated as a percentage of all sequences weighted by copy number. The table was pulled from immuneACCESS by TCRdb, which kept in-frame rearrangements only. Such tables lose some clones; where checked, under half of the loss comes from unresolved V genes, and the rest has no known cause. That table gives V, J and clone size, and the DNA gave D and trimming. For this sample there are tens of thousands of clones; 90% to 95% appear just once. Over 0.4% of the sample rests with the top ten.

This clonotype was obtained from a human donor who received an intestinal transplant. The sample in question was unstimulated CD8+ T cells sorted from spleen or lymph node cells, obtained before intestinal transplant.

The DNA is as follows: TGCAGGTGGACAGGGGAAACACCCCTCCACTTT. This is translated as CRWTGETPLHF. The chain uses TRBV20-1 and TRBJ1-6, with 9 junctional bases fitting TRBD1. For CDR1 and CDR2, the germline V gene (reference sequence) lists DFQATT and SNEGSKA. From its cysteine to its phenylalanine, the CDR3 spans 11 amino acids. Just the 33-base CDR3 DNA is kept, in frame starting at base 1.